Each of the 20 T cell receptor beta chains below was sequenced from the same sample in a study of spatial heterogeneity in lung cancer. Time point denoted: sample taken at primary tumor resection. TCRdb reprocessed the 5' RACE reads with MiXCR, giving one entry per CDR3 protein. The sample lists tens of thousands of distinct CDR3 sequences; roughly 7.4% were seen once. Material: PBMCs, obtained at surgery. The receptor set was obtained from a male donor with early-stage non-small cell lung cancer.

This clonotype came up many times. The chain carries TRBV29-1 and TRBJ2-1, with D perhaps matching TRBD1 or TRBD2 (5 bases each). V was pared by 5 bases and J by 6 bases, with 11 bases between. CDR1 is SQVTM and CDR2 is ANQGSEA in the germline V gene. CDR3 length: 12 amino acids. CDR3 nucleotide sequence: TGCAGCGTTTCGGGGCGTTTCAATGAGCAGTTCTTC. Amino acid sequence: CSVSGRFNEQFF.

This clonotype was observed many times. CDR3 loop: CASIRDGDNEQFF. DNA of the CDR3: TGTGCCAGCATAAGGGACGGCGACAATGAGCAGTTCTTC. The chain has TRBV7-9 and TRBJ2-1; D might be TRBD1 or TRBD2, each matching 5 bases. V was clipped by 7 bases and J by 5 bases, with 12 bases between them. Germline V gene data show CDR1 as SEHNR and CDR2 as FQNEAQ (reference sequence). CDR3 length equals 13 residues.

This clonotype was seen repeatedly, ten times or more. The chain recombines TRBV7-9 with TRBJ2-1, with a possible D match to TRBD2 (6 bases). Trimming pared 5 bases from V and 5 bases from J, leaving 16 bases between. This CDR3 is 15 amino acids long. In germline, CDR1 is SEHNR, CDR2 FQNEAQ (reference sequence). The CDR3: CASSPTGSGNNEQFF. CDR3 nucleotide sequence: TGTGCCAGCAGCCCCACAGGTAGCGGAAACAATGAGCAGTTCTTC.

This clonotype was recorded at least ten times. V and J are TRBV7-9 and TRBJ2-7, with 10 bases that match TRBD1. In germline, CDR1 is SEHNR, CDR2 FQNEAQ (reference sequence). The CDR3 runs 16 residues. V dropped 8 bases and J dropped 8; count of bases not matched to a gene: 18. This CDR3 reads CASGPLPGQGTSQQYF. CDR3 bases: TGTGCCAGCGGCCCCTTACCGGGACAGGGGACCTCTCAGCAGTACTTC.

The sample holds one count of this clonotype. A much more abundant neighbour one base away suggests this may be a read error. The CDR3 sequence: CASSLELGAVEQFF. The DNA of the CDR3 is TGTGCCAGCAGCTTAGAGCTGGGGGCGGTTGAGCAGTTCTTC. This chain connects TRBV7-9 to TRBJ2-1; a weak D match, TRBD1 (6 bases). V lost 1 base to trimming and J lost 9 bases, with 13 bases between them. Germline CDR1 and CDR2: SEHNR and FQNEAQ (reference sequence). The CDR3 length is 14 residues.

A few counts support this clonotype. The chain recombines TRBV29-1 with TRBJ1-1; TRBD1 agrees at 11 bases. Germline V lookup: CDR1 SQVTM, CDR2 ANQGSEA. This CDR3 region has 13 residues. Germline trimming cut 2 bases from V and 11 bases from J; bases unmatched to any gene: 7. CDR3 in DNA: TGCAGCGTTGAAAGGGACAGGGGGGGAAGGGCTTTCTTT. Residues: CSVERDRGGRAFF.

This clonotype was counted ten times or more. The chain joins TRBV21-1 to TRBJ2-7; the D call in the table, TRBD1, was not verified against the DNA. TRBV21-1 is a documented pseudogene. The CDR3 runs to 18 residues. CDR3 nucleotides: TGTGCCAGCAGCAAAAGTTCAGGGGGCGTACCACCCTTCTACGAGCAGTACGTC. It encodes CASSKSSGGVPPFYEQYV.

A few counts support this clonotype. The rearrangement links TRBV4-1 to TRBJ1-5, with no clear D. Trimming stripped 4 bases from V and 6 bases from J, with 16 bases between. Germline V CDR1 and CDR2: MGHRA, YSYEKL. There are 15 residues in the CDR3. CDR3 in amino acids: CASSPADRPGQPQHF. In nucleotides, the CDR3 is TGCGCCAGCAGCCCAGCAGACCGTCCGGGTCAGCCCCAGCATTTT.

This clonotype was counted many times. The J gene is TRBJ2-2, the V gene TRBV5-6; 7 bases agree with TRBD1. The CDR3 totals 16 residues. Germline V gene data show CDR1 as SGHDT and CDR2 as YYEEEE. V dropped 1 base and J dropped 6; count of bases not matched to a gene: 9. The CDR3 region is CASSLTYRTGSGELFF. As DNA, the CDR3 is TGTGCCAGCAGCTTGACCTATCGGACAGGTTCCGGGGAGCTGTTTTTT.

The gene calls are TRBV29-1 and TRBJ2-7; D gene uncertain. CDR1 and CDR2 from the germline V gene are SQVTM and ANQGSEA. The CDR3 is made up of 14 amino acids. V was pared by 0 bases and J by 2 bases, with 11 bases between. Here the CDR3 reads CSVEDPGSPYEQYF. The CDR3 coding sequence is TGCAGCGTTGAAGATCCCGGATCGCCCTACGAGCAGTACTTC.

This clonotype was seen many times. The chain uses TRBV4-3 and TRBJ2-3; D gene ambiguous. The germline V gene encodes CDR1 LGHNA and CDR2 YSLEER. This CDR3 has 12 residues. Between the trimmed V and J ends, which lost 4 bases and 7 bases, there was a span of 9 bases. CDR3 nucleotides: TGCGCCAGCAGCCTTCGGTTCAATACGCAGTATTTT. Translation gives CASSLRFNTQYF.

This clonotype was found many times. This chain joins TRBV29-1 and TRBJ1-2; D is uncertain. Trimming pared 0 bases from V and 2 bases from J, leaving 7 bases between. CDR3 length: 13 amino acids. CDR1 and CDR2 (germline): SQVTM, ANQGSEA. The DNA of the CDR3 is TGCAGCGTTGAAGAAAGTGAGAACTATGGCTACACCTTC. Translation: CSVEESENYGYTF.

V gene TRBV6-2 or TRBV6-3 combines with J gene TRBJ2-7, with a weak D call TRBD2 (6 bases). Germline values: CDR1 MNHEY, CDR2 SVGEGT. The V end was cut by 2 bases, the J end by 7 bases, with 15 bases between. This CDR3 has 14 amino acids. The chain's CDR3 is CASSYPGTLLEQYF. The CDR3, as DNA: TGTGCCAGCAGTTACCCTGGGACTCTCCTAGAGCAGTACTTC.

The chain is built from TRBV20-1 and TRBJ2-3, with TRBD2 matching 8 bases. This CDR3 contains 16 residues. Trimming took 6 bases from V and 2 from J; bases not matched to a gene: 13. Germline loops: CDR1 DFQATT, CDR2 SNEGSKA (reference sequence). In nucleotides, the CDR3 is TGCAGTGCCACCCCTGAGCGGGAGAGTCCCACAGATACGCAGTATTTT. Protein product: CSATPERESPTDTQYF.

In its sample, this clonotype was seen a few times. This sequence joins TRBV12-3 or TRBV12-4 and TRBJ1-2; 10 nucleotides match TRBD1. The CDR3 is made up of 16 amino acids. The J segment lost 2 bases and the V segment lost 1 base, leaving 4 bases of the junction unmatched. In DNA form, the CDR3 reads TGTGCCAGCAGTTTAGGGGGACAGGGGACAAACTATGGCTACACCTTC. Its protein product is CASSLGGQGTNYGYTF.

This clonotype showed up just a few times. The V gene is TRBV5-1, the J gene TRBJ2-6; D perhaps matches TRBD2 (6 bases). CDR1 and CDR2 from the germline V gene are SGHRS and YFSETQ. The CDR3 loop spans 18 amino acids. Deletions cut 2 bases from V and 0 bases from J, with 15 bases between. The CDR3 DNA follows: TGCGCCAGCAGCTTTCGAGGAGGGGCCAGCTCTGGGGCCAACGTCCTGACTTTC. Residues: CASSFRGGASSGANVLTF.

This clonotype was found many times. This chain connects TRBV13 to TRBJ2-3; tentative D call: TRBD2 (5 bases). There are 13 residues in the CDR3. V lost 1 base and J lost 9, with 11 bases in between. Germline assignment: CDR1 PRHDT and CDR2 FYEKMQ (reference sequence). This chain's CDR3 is CASSLERVGTQYF. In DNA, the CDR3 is TGTGCCAGCAGCTTAGAGAGGGTTGGAACGCAGTATTTT. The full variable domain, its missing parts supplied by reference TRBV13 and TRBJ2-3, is AAGVIQSPRHLIKEKRETATLKCYPIPRHDTVYWYQQGPGQDPQFLISFYEKMQSDKGSIPDRFSAQQFSDYHSELNMSSLELGDSALYFCASSLERVGTQYFGPGTRLTVL.

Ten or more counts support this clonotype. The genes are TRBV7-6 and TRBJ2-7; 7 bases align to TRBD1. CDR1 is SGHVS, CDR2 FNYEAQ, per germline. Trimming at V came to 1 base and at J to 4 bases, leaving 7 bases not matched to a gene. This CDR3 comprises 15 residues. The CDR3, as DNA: TGTGCCAGCAGCTTAGAGAGGGGACAGCGTTACGAGCAGTACTTC. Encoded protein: CASSLERGQRYEQYF.

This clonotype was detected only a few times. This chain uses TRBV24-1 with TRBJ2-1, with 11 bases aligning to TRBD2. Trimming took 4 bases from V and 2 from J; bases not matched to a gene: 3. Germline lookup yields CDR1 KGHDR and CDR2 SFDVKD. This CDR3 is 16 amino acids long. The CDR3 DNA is TGTGCCACCAGTGAATCGGGACTAGCGGCCTACAATGAGCAGTTCTTC. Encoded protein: CATSESGLAAYNEQFF.

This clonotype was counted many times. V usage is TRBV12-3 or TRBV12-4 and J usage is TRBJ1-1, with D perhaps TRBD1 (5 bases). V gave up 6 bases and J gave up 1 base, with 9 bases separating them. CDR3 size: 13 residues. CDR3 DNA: TGTGCCAGCAGCCTACAGGAGAACACTGAAGCTTTCTTT. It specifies CASSLQENTEAFF.